This TCR beta chain was sequenced for a study of T cell repertoires in aging, cancer and after chemotherapy. For the study at large: Donor ages fell into six groups from 30 or younger up to 70 or older.

Amplification of TCR beta used genomic DNA extracted from peripheral blood. Rearranged V-D-J TRB sequences were amplified with a mixed TRB-A/B primer pool. TCRdb processed the multiplex PCR reads anew with MiXCR; each CDR3 protein has one entry. The table has about 13,000 distinct CDR3 sequences, under 35% seen once. V gave up 6 bases and J gave up 3 bases; unmatched junction bases: 5. Germline CDR1 is LNHDA and CDR2 is SQIVND (reference sequence). This CDR3 has 15 amino acids. Overall study findings and caveats: Untreated cancer patients had significantly lower blood TCR diversity than age-matched healthy donors. Healthy donors lost TCR diversity with age mainly through richness, cancer patients through richness and evenness.

By frequency in the sample, this clonotype is medium-sized. Its antigen is not known. This receptor was taken from a human donor with a blood cancer. V and J are TRBV19 and TRBJ2-3; 11 bases agree with TRBD2. The sequencing input was blood. The DNA for the CDR3 is TGTGCCAGTAGAAAACTAGCGGGAGTAACAGATACGCAGTATTTT. Translating it yields CASRKLAGVTDTQYF.